One and the same sample provided the 32 T cell receptor beta chains below, sequenced in a study of control samples from healthy donors and cancer patients. Libraries were prepared by immunoSEQ multiplex PCR; TCRdb keeps only in-frame clonotypes and omits some of them. The table includes 150,000 to 200,000 clones, almost 90% detected once. The sample consisted of blood. The source is a woman between 50 and 59 years old in good health.

V and J are TRBV29-1 and TRBJ1-2; D gene unclear. Looked up from germline, CDR1 is SQVTM and CDR2 is ANQGSEA. The CDR3 consists of 11 residues. Between the trimmed V and J ends, which lost 7 bases and 3 bases, there was a span of 9 bases. The CDR3 protein is CSGSRDYGYTF. The CDR3, as DNA: TGCAGCGGTTCACGGGACTATGGCTACACCTTC.

CDR3 DNA sequence: TGTGCCAGCAGCTTAGGGTGGCGGGAGGGCAAGAATGAGCAGTTCTTC. Encoded protein: CASSLGWREGKNEQFF. The chain uses TRBV7-9 and TRBJ2-1; 9 bases match TRBD2. CDR1 and CDR2 from the germline V gene are SEHNR and FQNEAQ (reference sequence). The V segment lost 1 base and the J segment 7 bases; nucleotides outside the gene matches: 8. The CDR3 spans 16 residues.

The chain recombines TRBV5-6 with TRBJ1-2, with unresolved D. Germline lookup yields CDR1 SGHDT and CDR2 YYEEEE. Trimming removed 4 bases at V and 7 bases at J, with 17 bases between. The CDR3 totals 14 residues. The CDR3 protein is CASSTTAFTSGYTF. The CDR3 nucleotides read TGTGCCAGCAGCACTACGGCTTTCACGAGTGGCTACACCTTC.

The V gene is TRBV18, the J gene TRBJ1-4, with a tentative D call TRBD1 (6 bases). Germline CDR1 reads KGHSH; CDR2 reads LQKENI. The V and J ends lost 6 bases and 6 bases respectively, with 14 bases between them. This CDR3 region has 14 residues. The CDR3 loop reads CASSHRVEDEKLFF. The CDR3 DNA is TGTGCCAGCTCCCACAGGGTCGAGGATGAAAAACTGTTTTTT.

The chain is built from TRBV3-1 (or the pseudogene TRBV3-2) and TRBJ2-3, with 13 bases lining up with TRBD2. J was trimmed by 4 bases and V by 3 bases; bases with no gene match: 4. The CDR3 is 16 residues long. CDR1 is LGHDT, CDR2 YNNKEL, per germline (reference sequence). CDR3 amino acids: CASSHTSGRAADTQYF. The CDR3 coding sequence is TGTGCCAGCAGCCACACTAGCGGGAGGGCGGCAGATACGCAGTATTTT.

V usage is TRBV28 and J usage is TRBJ1-1; TRBD1 agrees at 7 bases. This CDR3 has 13 amino acids. The germline V gene encodes CDR1 MDHEN and CDR2 SYDVKM. With 4 bases clipped from V and 4 bases from J, the junction kept 3 bases outside the gene matches. CDR3 amino acids: CASSSYRGTEAFF. The CDR3 DNA follows: TGTGCCAGCAGTTCCTACAGGGGCACTGAAGCTTTCTTT.

The chain combines TRBV7-9 with TRBJ2-4, with D uncertain. V gave up 2 bases and J gave up 0 bases, with 5 bases separating them. CDR3 size: 14 residues. Germline loops: CDR1 SEHNR, CDR2 FQNEAQ (reference sequence). The CDR3 here is CASSLSVAKNIQYF. CDR3 coding DNA: TGTGCCAGCAGCTTAAGCGTAGCCAAAAACATTCAGTACTTC.

This clone has only a few counts. V gene TRBV27 combines with J gene TRBJ2-7; maybe TRBD2 (7 bases). Trimming took 6 bases from V and 4 from J, leaving 13 bases between them. The CDR3 length is 13 residues. The germline V gene has CDR1 MNHEY and CDR2 SMNVEV (reference sequence). The CDR3 loop reads CASSRTAGYEQYF. The CDR3 DNA sequence: TGTGCCAGCAGCCGGACAGCGGGATACGAGCAGTACTTC.

In DNA form, the CDR3 reads TGCGCCAGCAGCTTGACAGGGCGGGGAGGAAACACCATATATTTT. Its protein is CASSLTGRGGNTIYF. V gene TRBV5-1 combines with J gene TRBJ1-3, with D possibly being TRBD1 (6 bases). Germline CDR1 is SGHRS and CDR2 is YFSETQ. The ends were cut back, 1 base at V and 4 bases at J, with 12 bases in the middle. The CDR3 is made up of 15 amino acids.

The V call is TRBV7-3, the J call TRBJ2-1; D might be TRBD1 or TRBD2, each matching 5 bases. The CDR3 contains 16 residues. Between the trimmed V and J ends, which lost 1 base and 15 bases, there was a span of 25 bases. The germline V gene encodes CDR1 SGHTA and CDR2 FQGTGA. The DNA of the CDR3 is TGTGCCAGCAGCTTAAGAGCCCCCGGGACCGCCCGGAGGTTGTTCTTC. Translating gives CASSLRAPGTARRLFF.

The chain couples TRBV6-2 or TRBV6-3 to TRBJ2-3, with a tentative D call TRBD2 (6 bases). V was pared by 2 bases and J by 3 bases, with 18 bases between. The CDR3 runs to 17 residues. Per the germline V gene, CDR1 is MNHEY and CDR2 is SVGEGT. The CDR3 DNA is TGTGCCAGCAGTTACCGGCTGGGTCTAGCGAGGACAGATACGCAGTATTTT. Residues: CASSYRLGLARTDTQYF.

The chain joins TRBV9 to TRBJ2-3; 7 bases are a match to TRBD2. Germline values: CDR1 SGDLS, CDR2 YYNGEE. V shed 0 bases, J shed 2 bases, and the junction held 12 bases outside the gene matches. CDR3 length: 18 residues. CDR3 DNA sequence: TGTGCCAGCAGCGTAGACGTAACACTAGCGAGCCTCACAGATACGCAGTATTTT. It codes for CASSVDVTLASLTDTQYF.

In its sample, this clone was seen a few times. V usage is TRBV3-1 (or the pseudogene TRBV3-2) and J usage is TRBJ1-2; a weak D match, TRBD1 (5 bases). CDR1 is LGHDT, CDR2 YNNKEL, per germline (reference sequence). The V and J ends lost 4 bases and 3 bases respectively, with 27 bases between them. CDR3 length equals 19 residues. In DNA, the CDR3 is TGTGCCAGCAGCCCGTGGCAGGACAAGCCGAGGAGCGAGGACTATGGCTACACCTTC. As protein: CASSPWQDKPRSEDYGYTF.

This rearrangement joins TRBV6-5 to TRBJ2-1, with D tentatively TRBD2 (6 bases). The germline V gene has CDR1 MNHEY and CDR2 SVGAGI. V lost 5 bases and J lost 3, with 11 bases in between. The length of the CDR3 is 14 residues. CDR3 sequence reads: CASSKSGSYNEQFF. CDR3 DNA sequence: TGTGCCAGCAGTAAATCCGGGAGCTACAATGAGCAGTTCTTC.

J is TRBJ2-3 and V is TRBV7-8; D gene unclear. Germline V gene sequence: CDR1 SGHVS, CDR2 FQNEAQ. CDR3 length: 14 amino acids. Trimming stripped 1 base from V and 5 bases from J, with 10 bases between. CDR3 residues: CASSLEPAQDTQYF. CDR3 bases: TGTGCCAGCAGCTTAGAACCAGCCCAAGATACGCAGTATTTT.

The genes are TRBV30 and TRBJ1-2; D gene unclear. In germline, CDR1 is GTSNPN, CDR2 SVGIG (reference sequence). V was cut by 5 bases and J by 3 bases, with 13 bases left in between. This CDR3 contains 13 residues. Here the CDR3 reads CAWDRHADYGYTF. The CDR3 DNA reads as TGTGCCTGGGACCGGCACGCCGACTATGGCTACACCTTC.

DNA of the CDR3: TGTGCCAGCAGCTTAGCTACAGGTTTCTCCTACAATGAGCAGTTCTTC. It yields the protein CASSLATGFSYNEQFF. The chain links TRBV7-6 to TRBJ2-1, with a tentative D call TRBD1 (5 bases). This CDR3 is built from 16 residues. Germline CDR1 and CDR2: SGHVS and FNYEAQ. V lost 0 bases and J 0 bases, leaving 9 bases between the germline ends.

In its sample, this clone was seen once. The V call is TRBV5-1, the J call TRBJ2-3; 8 bases match TRBD1. In germline, CDR1 is SGHRS, CDR2 YFSETQ. Unmatched junction bases numbered 4, after V lost 2 bases and J lost 2 bases. The CDR3 sequence is 15 residues long. CDR3 sequence (DNA): TGCGCCAGCAGCTTCTGGGACAGGCTCACAGATACGCAGTATTTT. Its protein is CASSFWDRLTDTQYF.

The chain links TRBV7-2 to TRBJ2-3; 7 positions agree with TRBD1. The V gene's germline CDR1 is SGHTA and CDR2 FQGNSA. The CDR3 covers 16 residues. J was trimmed by 1 base and V by 1 base; bases with no gene match: 5. The CDR3 protein is CASSLVFQGGTDTQYF. CDR3 nucleotides: TGTGCCAGCAGCTTAGTGTTCCAGGGGGGCACAGATACGCAGTATTTT.

The rearrangement links TRBV4-1 to TRBJ2-1, with TRBD2 matching over 8 bases. Germline V CDR1 and CDR2: MGHRA, YSYEKL. CDR3 size: 15 residues. The J segment lost 1 base and the V segment lost 3 bases, leaving 2 bases of the junction unmatched. CDR3 loop: CASSHTSGSYNEQFF. CDR3 DNA: TGCGCCAGCAGCCACACTAGCGGTTCCTACAATGAGCAGTTCTTC.

In this sample, this clone turned up a few times. This chain connects TRBV10-3 to TRBJ2-7, with TRBD1 identical over 8 bases. This CDR3 is 11 amino acids long. V was clipped by 9 bases and J by 3 bases; unmatched bases: 1. Germline loops: CDR1 ENHRY, CDR2 SYGVKD. DNA of the CDR3: TGTGCCATTGGACAGGGCTACGAGCAGTACTTC. It encodes CAIGQGYEQYF.

This clone was seen only once. The chain is built from TRBV6-2 or TRBV6-3 and TRBJ1-1; weak D call: TRBD1 (6 bases). Trimming left V 1 base short and J 8 bases short, with 11 bases between. The CDR3 runs to 13 residues. Germline lookup yields CDR1 MNHEY and CDR2 SVGEGT. The CDR3 sequence is CASSYYRVPEAFF. The CDR3 DNA reads TGTGCCAGCAGTTACTACAGGGTTCCAGAAGCTTTCTTT.

Concerning this clone: The same CDR3 can be traced to other DNA sequences in this sample. The chain is built from TRBV6-2 or TRBV6-3 and TRBJ1-5; no firm D call. The germline gives CDR1 MNHEY, CDR2 SVGEGT. The CDR3 loop spans 13 amino acids. V was trimmed by 0 bases and J by 7 bases, leaving 7 bases between them. The chain's CDR3 is CASSYSLTQPQHF. Here the CDR3 DNA reads TGTGCCAGCAGTTACTCACTCACCCAGCCCCAGCATTTT.

The chain combines TRBV30 with TRBJ1-1, with TRBD1 matching 9 bases. The CDR3 has 14 residues. The germline gives CDR1 GTSNPN, CDR2 SVGIG (reference sequence). The V segment lost 3 bases and the J segment 3 bases; nucleotides outside the gene matches: 5. CDR3 DNA: TGTGCCTGGAGGGGACAGGGAAGCTACACTGAAGCTTTCTTT. It codes for CAWRGQGSYTEAFF.

The V gene is TRBV4-1, the J gene TRBJ2-7; 9 nucleotides line up with TRBD1. CDR3 length equals 16 residues. J lost 5 bases, V lost 2 bases, and 10 bases had no gene match. In germline, CDR1 is MGHRA, CDR2 YSYEKL. The CDR3 here is CASSQPPGQGSHEQYF. As DNA, the CDR3 is TGCGCCAGCAGCCAACCTCCGGGACAGGGAAGTCACGAGCAGTACTTC.

The J gene is TRBJ1-4, the V gene TRBV25-1, with 10 bases fitting TRBD1. Trimming removed 3 bases from V and 8 bases from J; junction bases left unmatched: 3. The CDR3 is made up of 14 amino acids. Germline loops: CDR1 MGHDK, CDR2 SYGVNS. The CDR3 region has the DNA TGTGCCAGCAGTGAGACAGGGGGCAAAGAAAAACTGTTTTTT. It codes for CASSETGGKEKLFF.

The rearrangement links TRBV6-5 to TRBJ2-5; TRBD1 aligns across 8 bases. The junction had 8 bases not matched to a gene; V was cut back by 6 bases and J by 2 bases. This CDR3 is 15 amino acids long. The germline gives CDR1 MNHEY, CDR2 SVGAGI. CDR3 bases: TGTGCCAGCAGCCGGACAGGGTACCTTCAAGAGACCCAGTACTTC. Translation: CASSRTGYLQETQYF.

The chain links TRBV2 to TRBJ1-2; TRBD1 matches at 8 bases. This CDR3 is 15 amino acids long. V shed 2 bases and J 8 bases; nucleotides not matched to a gene: 10. Per germline, CDR1 SNHLY and CDR2 FYNNEI. CDR3 sequence: CASSELGQGIRGYTF. CDR3 DNA: TGTGCCAGCAGTGAACTTGGACAGGGAATTAGGGGCTACACCTTC.

This clone appeared once. The genes are TRBV10-3 and TRBJ2-7, with TRBD1 matching 9 bases. Germline V gene lookup returns CDR1 ENHRY and CDR2 SYGVKD. The trim removed 9 bases at V and 1 base at J, leaving 1 base unmatched. The CDR3 has 12 residues. The CDR3 nucleotides read TGTGCCATACAGGGGGCATCCTACGAGCAGTACTTC. This gives the protein CAIQGASYEQYF.

The chain joins TRBV7-2 to TRBJ1-1; perhaps TRBD1 as D (5 bases). CDR1 is SGHTA and CDR2 is FQGNSA in the germline V gene. With 5 bases removed from V and 10 bases from J, the gap between germline ends came to 14 bases. This CDR3 is 12 amino acids long. CDR3 region: CASSPPGAIAFF. The CDR3 nucleotides read TGTGCCAGCAGCCCCCCCGGGGCGATAGCTTTCTTT.

The chain uses TRBV2 and TRBJ2-1; D might be TRBD2 (6 bases). The CDR3 covers 15 residues. The germline V and J ends were trimmed by 1 base and 7 bases, with 14 bases remaining between them. CDR1 SNHLY and CDR2 FYNNEI come from the germline V gene. The CDR3 bases are TGTGCCAGCAGTGAAGATTCCCGGGGGACGAATGAGCAGTTCTTC. This sequence encodes CASSEDSRGTNEQFF.

This chain joins TRBV5-1 and TRBJ2-5; tentatively, D is TRBD2 (6 bases). The V gene's germline CDR1 is SGHRS and CDR2 YFSETQ. The CDR3 runs 15 residues. Trimming left V 1 base short and J 5 bases short, with 15 bases between. The CDR3 DNA sequence: TGCGCCAGCAGCTTGACTAGCCCACCCAGGGAGACCCAGTACTTC. Translation: CASSLTSPPRETQYF.